This passage covers 26 T cell receptor beta chains from one sample sequenced in a study of T cells in women clearing cervical HPV infection. Data came from immunoSEQ multiplex PCR; TCRdb stores just in-frame clones and leaves some out. Its clone listing holds 30,000 to 35,000 clones. The sample taken for sequencing was blood buffy coat. These receptor sequences come from a woman between 18 and 69 years old with a cervical HPV16 infection that either progressed to CIN3+ or cleared (not recorded which).

Turning to this clone: The CDR3 end falls 3 residues outside the read, so it is completed with the germline J gene. The rearrangement uses TRBV18 and TRBJ1-4; D not certain. This CDR3 is 13 amino acids long. CDR1 KGHSH and CDR2 LQKENI come from the germline V gene. Trimming took off 3 bases at V and 7 bases at J, with 9 bases between the two ends. The CDR3 DNA, read in part, is TGTGCCAGCTCACCTTCCGGGTCTGAAAAA. Amino acids: CASSPSGSEK. The whole CDR3 sequence is CASSPSGSEKLFF.

In regard to this clone: The sequence runs out 3 residues before the end of the CDR3; the remainder is reconstructed from the germline J gene. The chain carries TRBV9 and TRBJ2-1; D perhaps matches TRBD2 (6 bases). CDR1 is SGDLS and CDR2 is YYNGEE in the germline V gene. Deletions cut 3 bases from V and 4 bases from J, with 8 bases between. The CDR3 consists of 13 residues. CDR3 DNA, as far as it was read: TGTGCCAGCAGCGCCGGGGGATACAATGAG. It codes for CASSAGGYNE. The whole CDR3 region reads CASSAGGYNEQFF.

A note on this clone: The CDR3 goes on 3 residues after the read ends, and that part is filled in from the germline J gene. The rearrangement links TRBV7-9 to TRBJ1-2; 9 bases match TRBD1. Germline loops: CDR1 SEHNR, CDR2 FQNEAQ (reference sequence). This CDR3 comprises 12 residues. CDR3 bases read: TGTGCCAGCAGCTTATGGGACAGGGTC. Its translation: CASSLWDRV. The entire CDR3 sequence reads CASSLWDRVYTF.

As for this clone: The read terminates 3 residues ahead of where the CDR3 ends, so the germline J gene completes it. The V gene is TRBV23-1, the J gene TRBJ1-1; TRBD1 might be the D (6 bases). Being an ORF, TRBV23-1 has a function that is uncertain. The CDR3 loop spans 17 amino acids. Partial CDR3 DNA: TGCGCCAGCAGTCACAATCCCGGGACAAGGAATTACAATGAG. Amino acid sequence: CASSHNPGTRNYNE. The full CDR3 protein is CASSHNPGTRNYNEAFF.

Regarding this clone: The DNA ends 3 residues before the CDR3 does, and the rest of the CDR3 is filled in from the germline J gene. V is TRBV12-3 or TRBV12-4 and J is TRBJ2-5, with D tentatively TRBD2 (5 bases). Trimming took 2 bases from V and 5 from J, leaving 9 bases between them. This CDR3 is 13 amino acids long. CDR3 sequence: CASSLSGVETQYF. Partial CDR3 DNA: TGTGCCAGCAGTTTATCCGGGGTCGAGACC.

Of note for this clone: A junction boundary mismatches the germline segment, possibly from a read error. This specimen includes other DNA sequences encoding the same CDR3. This CDR3 is CSARERTGGNTIYF. The part of the CDR3 DNA that was read is TGCAGTGCTAGAGAGAGGACAGGAGGAAACACT. This chain joins TRBV20-1 and TRBJ1-3; 7 nucleotides match TRBD1. Read data end 3 residues before the CDR3 end; the end is taken from the germline J gene. Per the germline V gene, CDR1 is DFQATT and CDR2 is SNEGSKA (reference sequence). This CDR3 comprises 14 residues.

With regard to this clone: The read ends 3 residues shy of where the CDR3 ends; the end is completed using the germline J gene. The chain carries TRBV20-1 and TRBJ2-3; no reliable D call. Germline V gene sequence: CDR1 DFQATT, CDR2 SNEGSKA (reference sequence). Trimming pared 1 base from V and 7 bases from J, leaving 9 bases between. The CDR3 totals 12 residues. The covered CDR3 bases are TGCAGTGCTAGAGGAGTTAGCTATACG. Its protein is CSARGVSYT. The entire CDR3 is CSARGVSYTQYF.

For this clone: The read halts 3 residues ahead of the CDR3 end, with the missing end drawn from the germline J gene. The rearrangement joins TRBV19 to TRBJ1-2; maybe TRBD1 (6 bases). Germline V gene lookup returns CDR1 LNHDA and CDR2 SQIVND (reference sequence). The CDR3 extends over 18 amino acids. The DNA read from the CDR3 is TGTGCCAGTTCTATCAACCAAAGAAGAGGGACAAAGAACTACGAC. The encoded protein is CASSINQRRGTKNYD. The full CDR3 sequence reads CASSINQRRGTKNYDYTF. The variable domain in full, completed from reference TRBV19 and TRBJ1-2, reads DGGITQSPKYLFRKEGQNVTLSCEQNLNHDAMYWYRQDPGQGLRLIYYSQIVNDFQKGDIAEGYSVSREKKESFPLTVTSAQKNPTAFYLCASSINQRRGTKNYDYTFGSGTRLTVV.

The sequenced CDR3 bases are TGTGCCAGTAGACAGGAGTTTGTCACTGAA. This sequence encodes CASRQEFVTE. The whole CDR3 sequence is CASRQEFVTEAFF. The J gene is TRBJ1-1, the V gene TRBV12-3 or TRBV12-4, with TRBD1 as a possible D gene (6 bases). The read ends 3 residues early relative to the CDR3; the germline J gene fills the gap. Trimming shortened V by 9 bases and J by 4 bases, and 15 bases separated the two germline ends. The CDR3 is 13 residues long.

On this clone itself: The read terminates 3 residues ahead of where the CDR3 ends, so the germline J gene completes it. V and J are TRBV12-3 or TRBV12-4 and TRBJ1-6; D is possibly TRBD1 (5 bases). V was pared by 2 bases and J by 0 bases, with 11 bases between. CDR3 length: 17 amino acids. The chain's CDR3 is CASSLRGLSSYNSPLHF. The part of the CDR3 DNA that was read is TGTGCCAGCAGTTTAAGGGGTCTAAGCTCCTATAATTCACCC.

As to this clone: The missing CDR3 end, 3 residues past where the read stops, is filled in from the germline J gene. V gene TRBV7-6 combines with J gene TRBJ1-4; TRBD1 is a possible D gene (6 bases). This CDR3 is 13 amino acids long. CDR1 is SGHVS, CDR2 FNYEAQ, per germline. The CDR3 bases that were read are TGTGCCAGCAGCCAATCCAGGGGTTCACCA. It yields the protein CASSQSRGSP. The full CDR3 is CASSQSRGSPLFF. The variable domain in full, with the rest retrieved from reference TRBV7-6 and TRBJ1-4, is GAGVSQSPRYKVTKRGQDVALRCDPISGHVSLYWYRQALGQGPEFLTYFNYEAQQDKSGLPNDRFSAERPEGSISTLTIQRTEQRDSAMYRCASSQSRGSPLFFGSGTQLSVL.

Turning to this clone: The read halts 3 residues ahead of the CDR3 end, with the missing end drawn from the germline J gene. The J gene is TRBJ2-7, the V gene TRBV20-1; a possible D gene is TRBD2 (6 bases). Per the germline V gene, CDR1 is DFQATT and CDR2 is SNEGSKA (reference sequence). The CDR3 covers 14 residues. V was clipped by 1 base and J by 0 bases, with 10 bases between them. CDR3 DNA, as far as it was read: TGCAGTGCTAGAGTCCGCGGGGCCTCCTACGAG. Its protein is CSARVRGASYE. The entire CDR3 protein reads CSARVRGASYEQYF.

Comments on this clone: With the read ending 3 residues before the CDR3 end, the germline J gene is used to fill in that end. The V call is TRBV24-1, the J call TRBJ2-1, with D unresolved. V was trimmed by 5 bases and J by 6 bases, leaving 7 bases between them. The CDR3 has 12 amino acids. From germline, CDR1 is KGHDR and CDR2 SFDVKD. CDR3 sequence: CATSATGNEQFF. The sequenced CDR3 bases are TGTGCCACCAGTGCTACGGGCAATGAG.

Concerning this clone itself: The CDR3 extends 3 residues past the end of the read, so its final part is completed from the germline J gene. V and J are TRBV28 and TRBJ2-7, with 8 positions matching TRBD2. Germline V gene lookup returns CDR1 MDHEN and CDR2 SYDVKM. The CDR3 is 16 amino acids. Trimming at V came to 5 bases and at J to 2 bases, leaving 11 bases not matched to a gene. Partial CDR3 DNA: TGTGCCAGCAGTCCTGACGGCGGGAGGCCACCCTACGAG. Protein: CASSPDGGRPPYE. The whole CDR3 region reads CASSPDGGRPPYEQYF.

Notes on this clone: Sequencing ends 3 residues short of the CDR3 end; the germline J gene provides the rest. The chain recombines TRBV6-1 with TRBJ1-5; a possible D gene is TRBD1 (6 bases). The CDR3 consists of 15 residues. Germline assignment: CDR1 MNHNS and CDR2 SASEGT. V was shortened by 4 bases and J by 5 bases, with 15 bases between the two germline ends. CDR3 residues: CASSARQVPYQPQHF. The CDR3 bases that were read are TGTGCCAGCAGTGCCCGACAGGTTCCATATCAGCCC.

With respect to this clone: The read stops 3 residues short of the end of the CDR3; the missing end is completed from the germline J gene. The chain couples TRBV20-1 to TRBJ1-4; the D gene is possibly TRBD1 (6 bases). The V gene lost 3 bases and the J gene lost 4 bases, with 12 bases spanning the gap. There are 14 residues in the CDR3. Per germline, CDR1 DFQATT and CDR2 SNEGSKA (reference sequence). The CDR3 DNA, read in part, is TGCAGTGCTAGCGGGGGGGCCTTTAATGAAAAA. Encoded protein: CSASGGAFNEK. The whole CDR3 protein reads CSASGGAFNEKLFF.

In regard to this clone: The read gets to within 3 residues of the CDR3 end, and the germline J gene fills in the rest. The rearrangement links TRBV20-1 to TRBJ2-7; TRBD2 matches 11 bases. With V trimmed by 0 bases and J by 6 bases, 13 bases remained unmatched. CDR3 length: 17 residues. The germline gives CDR1 DFQATT, CDR2 SNEGSKA (reference sequence). CDR3 sequence reads: CSAREGLAERTGGEQYF. The sequenced CDR3 bases are TGCAGTGCTAGAGAGGGACTAGCGGAACGAACGGGAGGCGAG.

In regard to this clone: The read comes to an end 3 residues before the CDR3 does, leaving the germline J gene to fill in the end. The J gene is TRBJ1-4, the V gene TRBV20-1; TRBD1 agrees at 7 bases. The CDR3 contains 15 residues. Germline V gives CDR1 DFQATT, CDR2 SNEGSKA (reference sequence). V was pared by 0 bases and J by 4 bases, with 5 bases of the junction left unmatched. The chain's CDR3 is CSARERQGLNEKLFF. The part of the CDR3 DNA that was read is TGCAGTGCTAGAGAGCGACAGGGACTTAATGAAAAA.

As to this clone: Read coverage stops 3 residues before the CDR3 terminus; the germline J gene supplies the remainder. V gene TRBV19 combines with J gene TRBJ1-2, with D perhaps matching TRBD1 (6 bases). Germline V gene lookup returns CDR1 LNHDA and CDR2 SQIVND (reference sequence). There are 13 residues in the CDR3. The CDR3 spells CASGAGVPYDYTF. The sequenced CDR3 bases are TGTGCCAGTGGTGCAGGGGTGCCTTACGAC.

About this clone itself: The sequence runs out 3 residues before the end of the CDR3; the remainder is reconstructed from the germline J gene. This sample also contains other DNA sequences that code for the same CDR3. The chain has TRBV2 and TRBJ2-5; 7 nucleotides line up with TRBD1. V lost 6 bases to trimming and J lost 1 base; unmatched junction nucleotides: 8. CDR1 is SNHLY and CDR2 is FYNNEI in the germline V gene. The CDR3 length is 15 residues. CDR3 bases read: TGTGCCAGCAGCGAACAGGGACAGTCCCAAGAGACC. Translated, it gives CASSEQGQSQET. The whole CDR3 reads CASSEQGQSQETQYF. Full variable domain (remainder filled in from reference TRBV2 and TRBJ2-5): EPEVTQTPSHQVTQMGQEVILRCVPISNHLYFYWYRQILGQKVEFLVSFYNNEISEKSEIFDDQFSVERPDGSNFTLKIRSTKLEDSAMYFCASSEQGQSQETQYFGPGTRLLVL.

CDR3 DNA, as far as it was read: TGTGCCAGCAGCCTCGACACAGATACC. This encodes CASSLDTDT. The whole CDR3 sequence is CASSLDTDTYTF. The V gene is TRBV7-3, the J gene TRBJ1-2; no clear D. Read sequence stops 3 residues before the CDR3 end, and the germline J gene provides the missing end. Germline values: CDR1 SGHTA, CDR2 FQGTGA. The CDR3 contains 12 residues.

About this clone: The CDR3 extends 3 residues past the end of the read, so its final part is completed from the germline J gene. The V and J genes are TRBV20-1 and TRBJ2-2; 11 nucleotides match TRBD2. This CDR3 region has 14 residues. The ends lost 3 bases at V and 6 bases at J; junction bases unmatched: 3. CDR1 is DFQATT and CDR2 is SNEGSKA in the germline V gene (reference sequence). CDR3 sequence reads: CSASDSGGAGELFF. The CDR3 bases that were read are TGCAGTGCTAGTGATAGCGGGGGGGCCGGGGAG.

About this clone: Read sequence stops 3 residues before the CDR3 end, and the germline J gene provides the missing end. The rearrangement uses TRBV14 and TRBJ2-7, with D possibly being TRBD1 or TRBD2 (7 bases each). This CDR3 comprises 14 residues. Germline V lookup: CDR1 SGHDN, CDR2 FVKESK. With 5 bases removed from V and 6 bases from J, the gap between germline ends came to 17 bases. Partial CDR3 DNA: TGTGCCAGCAGCGGGAGGGAGGGGGCGAGCGAG. Translated: CASSGREGASE. In full, the CDR3 is CASSGREGASEQYF.

In regard to this clone: The read stops 3 residues short of the end of the CDR3; the missing end is completed from the germline J gene. This rearrangement joins TRBV11-3 to TRBJ2-1, with D tentatively TRBD2 (5 bases). This CDR3 is 14 amino acids long. Trimming shortened V by 1 base and J by 3 bases, and 7 bases separated the two germline ends. Germline CDR1 reads SGHNT; CDR2 reads YENEEA. CDR3: CASSLAGIYNEQFF. The covered CDR3 bases are TGTGCCAGCAGCTTAGCGGGGATCTACAATGAG.

CDR3 DNA, as far as it was read: TGTGCCAGCAGTGATGTGGCGGGTCAAGAGACC. It yields the protein CASSDVAGQET. The complete CDR3 protein is CASSDVAGQETQYF. This chain uses TRBV2 with TRBJ2-5; tentative D call: TRBD2 (5 bases). The read terminates 3 residues ahead of where the CDR3 ends, so the germline J gene completes it. The germline CDR1 and CDR2 sequences are SNHLY and FYNNEI. Trimming took off 3 bases at V and 2 bases at J, with 10 bases between the two ends. The CDR3 is 14 amino acids.

The CDR3 reads CAGSTSLQVNTGELFF. CDR3 DNA (partial): TGTGCCGGATCCACCAGTCTACAGGTTAACACCGGGGAG. V and J are TRBV30 and TRBJ2-2, with D possibly matching TRBD1 (5 bases). Read coverage stops 3 residues before the CDR3 terminus; the germline J gene supplies the remainder. Trimming cost V 8 bases and J 2 bases, with 21 bases left between them. The CDR3 extends over 16 amino acids. From germline, CDR1 is GTSNPN and CDR2 SVGIG (reference sequence).